The entry below gives a single TCR beta chain sequence along with its context. This sample is drawn from a study of blood T cell repertoires in COVID-19. Turning to the study itself: Samples representing acute and convalescent COVID-19 were sourced from the United States, Italy and Spain.

In the original workflow: Amplification of reference gene primers was used by the study to estimate nucleated cell counts. Measured with immunoSEQ multiplex PCR; TCRdb has only the in-frame clones, and not every one. V and J calls and clone size follow that table, whereas D and trimming were derived from the DNA. The table lists tens of thousands of clones, 81% of them singletons, with around 4.8% in the top ten. V shed 7 bases and J 0 bases; nucleotides not matched to a gene: 8. In germline, CDR1 is SEHNR, CDR2 FQNEAQ (reference sequence). This CDR3 spans 16 amino acids. The sequenced sample consisted of peripheral blood. V is TRBV7-9 and J is TRBJ1-3; 8 bases are shared with TRBD1. This receptor was taken from an elderly man with COVID-19, enrolled during active disease. CDR3 in DNA: TGTGCCAGCACCCCTTCGGGGACAGGCTCTGGAAACACCATATATTTT. Translated: CASTPSGTGSGNTIYF.